A selection of T cell receptor beta chains follows, all from one sample in a study of CD8+ T cells in alopecia areata. Assay: immunoSEQ multiplex PCR; the TCRdb copy retains only in-frame clones and omits some. The sample carries fewer than 110,000 clones, 65% to 90% recorded once. Sequencing was performed on CD8+ T cells sorted from blood, taken at roughly week 30, from a patient treated with tofacitinib. The receptors derive from a human donor with alopecia areata. Both conserved end residues are part of each CDR3. The order of the fields is D gene, V gene, J gene, CDR3 protein, CDR3 DNA. The D gene is left open where the match is weak.

d_gene: TRBD1
v_gene: TRBV29-1
j_gene: TRBJ1-2
CDR3aa: CSVDNRGYGYTF
CDR3nt: TGCAGCGTTGACAACAGGGGCTATGGCTACACCTTC

d_gene: .
v_gene: TRBV19
j_gene: TRBJ1-2
CDR3aa: CASSIIRDGPNYGYTF
CDR3nt: TGTGCCAGTAGTATCATCCGGGACGGACCTAACTATGGCTACACCTTC

d_gene: .
v_gene: TRBV29-1
j_gene: TRBJ2-7
CDR3aa: CSVAQGEQYF
CDR3nt: TGCAGCGTTGCACAGGGCGAGCAGTACTTC

d_gene: TRBD1
v_gene: TRBV27
j_gene: TRBJ1-4
CDR3aa: CASSPRDRGPEKLFF
CDR3nt: TGTGCCAGCAGTCCCCGGGACAGGGGGCCTGAAAAACTGTTTTTT

d_gene: .
v_gene: TRBV29-1
j_gene: TRBJ2-4
CDR3aa: CSVEGGAKNIQYF
CDR3nt: TGCAGCGTTGAAGGGGGAGCCAAAAACATTCAGTACTTC

d_gene: TRBD1
v_gene: TRBV29-1
j_gene: TRBJ1-1
CDR3aa: CSVGQGNTEAFF
CDR3nt: TGCAGCGTTGGACAGGGGAACACTGAAGCTTTCTTT

d_gene: TRBD2
v_gene: TRBV13
j_gene: TRBJ2-2
CDR3aa: CASSLILAGGFTGELFF
CDR3nt: TGTGCCAGCAGCCTTATACTAGCGGGGGGCTTCACCGGGGAGCTGTTTTTT

d_gene: .
v_gene: TRBV9
j_gene: TRBJ2-6
CDR3aa: CASRANEGFGANVLTF
CDR3nt: TGTGCCAGCAGGGCTAATGAGGGATTCGGGGCCAACGTCCTGACTTTC

d_gene: .
v_gene: TRBV7-9
j_gene: TRBJ2-1
CDR3aa: CASSSRGSASEQFF
CDR3nt: TGTGCCAGCAGCTCGAGGGGGTCAGCGTCTGAGCAGTTCTTC

d_gene: .
v_gene: TRBV7-8
j_gene: TRBJ2-3
CDR3aa: CASSLLEADTQYF
CDR3nt: TGTGCCAGCAGCCTCCTCGAGGCAGATACGCAGTATTTT